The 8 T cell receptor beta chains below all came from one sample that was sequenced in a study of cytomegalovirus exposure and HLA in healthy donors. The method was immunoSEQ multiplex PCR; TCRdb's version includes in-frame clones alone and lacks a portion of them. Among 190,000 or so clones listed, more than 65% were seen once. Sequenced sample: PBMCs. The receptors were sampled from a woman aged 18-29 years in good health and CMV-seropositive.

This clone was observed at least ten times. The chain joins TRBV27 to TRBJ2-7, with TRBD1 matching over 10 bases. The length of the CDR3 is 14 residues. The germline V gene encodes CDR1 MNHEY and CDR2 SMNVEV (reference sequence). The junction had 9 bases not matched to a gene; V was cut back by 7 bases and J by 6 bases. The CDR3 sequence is CASIPGQGIGEQYF. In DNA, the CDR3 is TGTGCCAGCATTCCGGGACAGGGGATCGGCGAGCAGTACTTC.

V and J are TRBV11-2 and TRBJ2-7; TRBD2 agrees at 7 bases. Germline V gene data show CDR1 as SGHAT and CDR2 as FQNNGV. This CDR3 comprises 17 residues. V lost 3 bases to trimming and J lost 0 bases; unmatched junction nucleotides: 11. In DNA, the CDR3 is TGTGCCAGCAGCTTGGGAGGGCCCAACCGTTACTCCTACGAGCAGTACTTC. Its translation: CASSLGGPNRYSYEQYF.

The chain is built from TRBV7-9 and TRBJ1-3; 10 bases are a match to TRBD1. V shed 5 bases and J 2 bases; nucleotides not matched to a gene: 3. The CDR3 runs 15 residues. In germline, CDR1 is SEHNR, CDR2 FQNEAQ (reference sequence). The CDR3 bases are TGTGCCAGCAGCCTCGGACAGGGGGCTGGAAACACCATATATTTT. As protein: CASSLGQGAGNTIYF.

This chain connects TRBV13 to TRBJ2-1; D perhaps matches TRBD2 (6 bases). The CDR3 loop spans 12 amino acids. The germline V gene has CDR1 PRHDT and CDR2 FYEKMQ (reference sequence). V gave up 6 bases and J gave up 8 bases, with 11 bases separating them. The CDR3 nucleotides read TGTGCCAGCAGTTTGGGGGGTCATGAGCAGTTCTTC. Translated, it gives CASSLGGHEQFF. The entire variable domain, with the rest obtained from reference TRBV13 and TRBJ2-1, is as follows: AAGVIQSPRHLIKEKRETATLKCYPIPRHDTVYWYQQGPGQDPQFLISFYEKMQSDKGSIPDRFSAQQFSDYHSELNMSSLELGDSALYFCASSLGGHEQFFGPGTRLTVL.

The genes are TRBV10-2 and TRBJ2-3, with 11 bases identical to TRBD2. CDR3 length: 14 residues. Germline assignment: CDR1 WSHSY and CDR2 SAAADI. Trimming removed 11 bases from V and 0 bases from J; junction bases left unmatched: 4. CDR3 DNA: TGCGCCGCTAGCGGGGGGTTCAGCACAGATACGCAGTATTTT. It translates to CAASGGFSTDTQYF.

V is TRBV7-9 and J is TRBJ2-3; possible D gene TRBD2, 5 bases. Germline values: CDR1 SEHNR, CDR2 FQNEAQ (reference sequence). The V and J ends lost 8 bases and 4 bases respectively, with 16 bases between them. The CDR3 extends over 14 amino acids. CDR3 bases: TGTGCCAGCTTAGAGGGCCCACCCCCAGATACGCAGTATTTT. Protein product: CASLEGPPPDTQYF.

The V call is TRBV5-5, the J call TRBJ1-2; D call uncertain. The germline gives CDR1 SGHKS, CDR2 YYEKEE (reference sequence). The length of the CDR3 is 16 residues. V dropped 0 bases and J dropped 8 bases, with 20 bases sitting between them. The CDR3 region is CASSLAWRGSERGYTF. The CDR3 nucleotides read TGTGCCAGCAGCTTGGCCTGGCGGGGATCGGAACGAGGCTACACCTTC. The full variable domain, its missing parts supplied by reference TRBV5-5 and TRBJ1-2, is DAGVTQSPTHLIKTRGQQVTLRCSPISGHKSVSWYQQVLGQGPQFIFQYYEKEERGRGNFPDRFSARQFPNYSSELNVNALLLGDSALYLCASSLAWRGSERGYTFGSGTRLTVV.

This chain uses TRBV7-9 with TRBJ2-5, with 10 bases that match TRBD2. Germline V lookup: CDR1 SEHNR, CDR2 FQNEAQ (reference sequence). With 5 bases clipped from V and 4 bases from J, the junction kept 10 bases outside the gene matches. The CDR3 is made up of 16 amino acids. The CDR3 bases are TGTGCCAGCAGCAGAAGACTAGCGGGTCCTTCAGAGACCCAGTACTTC. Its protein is CASSRRLAGPSETQYF.